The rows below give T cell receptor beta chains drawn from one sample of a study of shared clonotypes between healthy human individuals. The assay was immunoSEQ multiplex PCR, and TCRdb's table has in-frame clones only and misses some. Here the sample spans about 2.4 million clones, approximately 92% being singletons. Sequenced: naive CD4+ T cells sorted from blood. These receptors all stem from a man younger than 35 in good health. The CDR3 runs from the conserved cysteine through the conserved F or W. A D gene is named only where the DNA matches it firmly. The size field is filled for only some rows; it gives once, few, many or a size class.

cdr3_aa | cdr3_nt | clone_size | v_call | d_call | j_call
CASSTSGIPDTQYF | TGTGCCAGTAGTACTAGCGGGATCCCAGATACGCAGTATTTT | NA | TRBV19 | TRBD2 | TRBJ2-3
CASSLQGRGYEQYF | TGTGCCAGCAGTTTACAGGGGCGAGGCTACGAGCAGTACTTC | NA | TRBV27 | NA | TRBJ2-7
CASSLVGLAGEQFF | TGTGCCAGCAGCTTAGTAGGACTAGCGGGTGAGCAGTTCTTC | NA | TRBV7-2 | TRBD2 | TRBJ2-1
CASSLDRLDTQYF | TGTGCCAGCAGCTTAGATCGGTTAGATACGCAGTATTTT | NA | TRBV11-2 | NA | TRBJ2-3
CASSYWERGSYEQYF | TGTGCCAGCAGTTACTGGGAGCGGGGGAGCTACGAGCAGTACTTC | NA | TRBV6-6 | TRBD2 | TRBJ2-7
CASSRDRGLSGANVLTF | TGTGCCAGCTCCCGGGACAGGGGGCTTTCTGGGGCCAACGTCCTGACTTTC | NA | TRBV18 | TRBD1 | TRBJ2-6
CASSQSGTGRSYEQYF | TGCGCCAGCAGCCAATCCGGGACAGGCCGCTCCTACGAGCAGTACTTC | NA | TRBV4-1 | TRBD1 | TRBJ2-7
CASSPQGNGEKLFF | TGTGCCAGCAGCCCGCAGGGTAATGGTGAAAAACTGTTTTTT | NA | TRBV6-6 | NA | TRBJ1-4
CASSRDTRSGNTIYF | TGTGCCAGCAGTCGGGACACCCGCTCTGGAAACACCATATATTTT | NA | TRBV27 | NA | TRBJ1-3
CASAPMQGAKNIQYF | TGTGCCAGCGCCCCCATGCAGGGTGCCAAAAACATTCAGTACTTC | once | TRBV21-1 | NA | TRBJ2-4
CASSLEFKNIQYF | TGTGCCAGCAGCTTAGAATTTAAAAACATTCAGTACTTC | NA | TRBV7-2 | NA | TRBJ2-4
CASSQAGASTDTQYF | TGCGCCAGCAGCCAAGCGGGAGCTAGCACAGATACGCAGTATTTT | NA | TRBV4-3 | NA | TRBJ2-3
CASSHDRGDRPLHF | TGTGCCAGCTCACACGACAGGGGAGACAGGCCCCTCCACTTT | few | TRBV18 | TRBD1 | TRBJ1-6
CASSLGPSGRGETQYF | TGTGCCAGCAGCTTAGGGCCTAGCGGGAGAGGAGAGACCCAGTACTTC | NA | TRBV7-2 | TRBD2 | TRBJ2-5
CASSETYNSPLHF | TGCGCCAGCAGTGAGACCTATAATTCACCCCTCCACTTT | few | TRBV10-1 | NA | TRBJ1-6
CASREGTANNSPLHF | TGTGCCAGCAGAGAAGGGACAGCAAATAATTCACCCCTCCACTTT | few | TRBV9 | TRBD1 | TRBJ1-6
CASNPVGAARGTGELFF | TGTGCCAGTAACCCGGTTGGGGCAGCCAGGGGCACCGGGGAGCTGTTTTTT | NA | TRBV19 | NA | TRBJ2-2
CASSRTGGNQPQHF | TGTGCCAGCAGCCGGACAGGGGGCAATCAGCCCCAGCATTTT | once | TRBV9 | TRBD1 | TRBJ1-5
CASSSRVNGYTF | TGTGCCAGCAGCTCGAGGGTAAATGGCTACACCTTC | NA | TRBV5-4 | NA | TRBJ1-2
CASTITGMNTEAFF | TGTGCCAGCACCATTACAGGGATGAACACTGAAGCTTTCTTT | NA | TRBV2 | NA | TRBJ1-1
CASSLGANRGQEQFF | TGTGCCAGCAGCTTGGGAGCCAACAGGGGACAGGAGCAGTTCTTC | NA | TRBV5-8 | TRBD1 | TRBJ2-1
CAISESTPQETQYF | TGTGCCATCAGTGAGTCGACTCCCCAAGAGACCCAGTACTTC | NA | TRBV10-3 | NA | TRBJ2-5
CASKGLAADTQYF | TGTGCCAGTAAGGGACTAGCGGCAGATACGCAGTATTTT | NA | TRBV19 | TRBD2 | TRBJ2-3
CASSLGQVALEQYF | TGCGCCAGCAGCTTGGGGCAGGTTGCCCTCGAGCAGTACTTC | once | TRBV5-1 | NA | TRBJ2-7
CASSDGSVQYF | TGTGCCAGCAGCGACGGCTCGGTGCAGTACTTC | NA | TRBV11-3 | NA | TRBJ2-7
CASSYDSNNQPQHF | TGTGCCAGCAGCTATGACAGTAACAATCAGCCCCAGCATTTT | NA | TRBV7-2 | NA | TRBJ1-5
CASSQEERRGTAYEQYF | TGTGCCAGCAGCCAAGAAGAACGACGCGGCACCGCCTACGAGCAGTACTTC | NA | TRBV14 | NA | TRBJ2-7